This passage covers 19 T cell receptor beta chains from one sample sequenced in a study of graft-versus-host responses after intestinal transplantation. Sequenced by immunoSEQ multiplex PCR; TCRdb stores in-frame clones only, minus some. The table lists roughly 120,000 clones, just under 95% of them singletons. These receptors have no identified antigens. The specimen comprised unstimulated CD8+ T cells sorted from spleen or lymph node cells, sampled before transplant. All receptors come from a human donor who was the organ donor for an intestinal transplant.

V usage is TRBV10-1 and J usage is TRBJ1-2, with 7 nucleotides matching TRBD1. J gave up 5 bases and V 1 base, and 4 bases lay outside the gene matches. Germline V gene lookup returns CDR1 WNHNN and CDR2 SYGVQD (reference sequence). CDR3 length: 14 amino acids. The CDR3 here is CASSEWDSVYGYTF. CDR3 sequence (DNA): TGCGCCAGCAGTGAGTGGGACAGCGTGTATGGCTACACCTTC.

The chain recombines TRBV4-2 with TRBJ1-4; D ambiguous. The CDR3 spans 15 residues. Germline CDR1 reads LGHNA; CDR2 reads YNFKEQ. With 0 bases removed from V and 3 bases from J, the gap between germline ends came to 8 bases. The DNA for the CDR3 is TGTGCCAGCAGCCAAGATTCAGGCCCTAATGAAAAACTGTTTTTT. Amino acid sequence: CASSQDSGPNEKLFF.

The rearrangement uses TRBV5-6 and TRBJ2-1; D remains unclear. Trimming shortened V by 0 bases and J by 7 bases, and 5 bases separated the two germline ends. Germline V gives CDR1 SGHDT, CDR2 YYEEEE. The CDR3 is made up of 12 amino acids. CDR3 nucleotide sequence: TGTGCCAGCAGCTTGGTTGCTAATGAGCAGTTCTTC. Translation gives CASSLVANEQFF.

The V call is TRBV27, the J call TRBJ2-3; possible D gene TRBD2, 6 bases. Trimming left V 4 bases short and J 6 bases short, with 14 bases between. CDR3 length equals 14 residues. Looked up from germline, CDR1 is MNHEY and CDR2 is SMNVEV (reference sequence). For the CDR3, the DNA is TGTGCCAGCAGTTCACGAGACGGAGGGGATACGCAGTATTTT. Translating gives CASSSRDGGDTQYF.

The genes are TRBV9 and TRBJ2-7; no firm D call. The CDR3 spans 13 residues. V was pared by 0 bases and J by 5 bases, with 9 bases between. Germline V gene lookup returns CDR1 SGDLS and CDR2 YYNGEE. The CDR3 DNA follows: TGTGCCAGCAGCGTAGAGCCCCCGGACGAGCAGTACTTC. Translating gives CASSVEPPDEQYF.

The chain links TRBV10-3 to TRBJ2-4; D may be TRBD1 (5 bases). This CDR3 is built from 13 residues. The ends were cut back, 6 bases at V and 6 bases at J, with 12 bases in the middle. Germline V gene data show CDR1 as ENHRY and CDR2 as SYGVKD. The CDR3 loop reads CAIRAAGINIQYF. The CDR3 region has the DNA TGTGCCATCAGGGCGGCAGGGATAAACATTCAGTACTTC.

The chain has TRBV4-1 and TRBJ2-7, with 7 bases fitting TRBD2. Germline V gene sequence: CDR1 MGHRA, CDR2 YSYEKL. The CDR3 contains 16 residues. V was pared by 0 bases and J by 0 bases, with 5 bases of the junction left unmatched. CDR3 in DNA: TGCGCCAGCAGCCAAGACCTAGCGGAGAGCTCCTACGAGCAGTACTTC. Protein: CASSQDLAESSYEQYF.

The chain carries TRBV6-1 and TRBJ1-1, with TRBD1 as a possible D gene (6 bases). V lost 3 bases and J 0 bases, leaving 14 bases between the germline ends. The CDR3 covers 16 residues. From germline, CDR1 is MNHNS and CDR2 SASEGT. The CDR3 nucleotides are TGTGCCAGCAGTGACCTACAGGGCGGGATGAACACTGAAGCTTTCTTT. Translation gives CASSDLQGGMNTEAFF.

This clone occurred once. The chain employs TRBV6-5 and TRBJ1-5; D uncertain. Germline V lookup: CDR1 MNHEY, CDR2 SVGAGI. The CDR3 runs to 13 residues. V was pared by 7 bases and J by 11 bases, with 18 bases between. The CDR3 nucleotides are TGTGCCAGCATCGACACGCTTCTTGGAACCCAGCATTTT. Protein sequence: CASIDTLLGTQHF.

This rearrangement joins TRBV28 to TRBJ2-7, with D hard to call. The V and J ends lost 2 bases and 4 bases respectively, with 18 bases between them. Germline V lookup: CDR1 MDHEN, CDR2 SYDVKM. This CDR3 spans 16 amino acids. As DNA, the CDR3 is TGTGCCAGCAGTTTAGTCCCGGCAGCATCCCTTTACGAGCAGTACTTC. Protein product: CASSLVPAASLYEQYF.

Regarding this clone: Additional DNA sequences in this sample encode the identical CDR3. The V call is TRBV7-9, the J call TRBJ2-3, with a weak D call TRBD1 (6 bases). Germline V gene sequence: CDR1 SEHNR, CDR2 FQNEAQ (reference sequence). Trimming pared 6 bases from V and 0 bases from J, leaving 13 bases between. This CDR3 has 15 amino acids. CDR3 nucleotides: TGTGCCAGCAGTTCCGGGACATCTAGCACAGATACGCAGTATTTT. Translating it yields CASSSGTSSTDTQYF.

The gene calls are TRBV27 and TRBJ2-1; 14 bases agree with TRBD2. Germline V gene data show CDR1 as MNHEY and CDR2 as SMNVEV (reference sequence). This CDR3 has 16 residues. Losses at the gene ends were 6 bases for V and 2 bases for J; bases not matched to a gene: 3. Here the CDR3 DNA reads TGTGCCAGCAGAGGACTAGCGGGAGGCACCTACAATGAGCAGTTCTTC. Its protein product is CASRGLAGGTYNEQFF.

The rearrangement joins TRBV4-3 to TRBJ2-3; no definite D call. This CDR3 spans 14 amino acids. V was trimmed by 1 base and J by 3 bases, leaving 8 bases between them. The germline V gene encodes CDR1 LGHNA and CDR2 YSLEER. CDR3 in amino acids: CASSQAYSTDTQYF. CDR3 DNA: TGCGCCAGCAGCCAAGCATACAGTACAGATACGCAGTATTTT.

The genes are TRBV10-3 and TRBJ1-4; TRBD1 agrees at 10 bases. With V trimmed by 2 bases and J by 6 bases, 3 bases remained unmatched. The germline V gene encodes CDR1 ENHRY and CDR2 SYGVKD. The CDR3 loop spans 15 amino acids. This CDR3 is CAISEPGTGDEKLFF. The CDR3 DNA sequence: TGTGCCATCAGTGAGCCCGGGACAGGGGATGAAAAACTGTTTTTT.

This chain links TRBV13 with TRBJ2-3; 12 bases match TRBD2. Losses at the gene ends were 5 bases for V and 4 bases for J; bases not matched to a gene: 7. The CDR3 is made up of 16 amino acids. CDR1 and CDR2 from the germline V gene are PRHDT and FYEKMQ (reference sequence). The chain's CDR3 is CASSPQTSGRPDTQYF. CDR3 nucleotides: TGTGCCAGCAGCCCCCAGACTAGCGGGAGACCAGATACGCAGTATTTT. Full variable domain (missing parts from reference TRBV13 and TRBJ2-3): AAGVIQSPRHLIKEKRETATLKCYPIPRHDTVYWYQQGPGQDPQFLISFYEKMQSDKGSIPDRFSAQQFSDYHSELNMSSLELGDSALYFCASSPQTSGRPDTQYFGPGTRLTVL.

The V gene is TRBV6-5, the J gene TRBJ2-1; no firm D call. The CDR3 loop spans 12 amino acids. Trimming shortened V by 10 bases and J by 5 bases, and 12 bases separated the two germline ends. CDR1 is MNHEY and CDR2 is SVGAGI in the germline V gene. CDR3 sequence (DNA): TGTGCCACCCAAAGGAGTCACAATGAGCAGTTCTTC. Its translation is CATQRSHNEQFF.

On this clone: Since no conserved phenylalanine or tryptophan closes the CDR3, a read error is the likely cause. V is TRBV29-1 and J is TRBJ1-1; 8 bases map to TRBD1. The CDR3 extends over 13 amino acids. Germline CDR1 SQVTM, CDR2 ANQGSEA. This chain's CDR3 is CSVHQGAEAEAFI. The CDR3 nucleotides read TGCAGTGTGCACCAGGGGGCGGAGGCTGAAGCTTTCATT.

The chain has TRBV4-1 and TRBJ2-1; 11 bases map to TRBD2. The V and J ends lost 4 bases and 9 bases, in that order; junction bases with no gene match: 11. CDR1 and CDR2 from the germline V gene are MGHRA and YSYEKL. The CDR3 runs to 16 residues. CDR3 in amino acids: CASSPYSGRALSEQFF. The DNA of the CDR3 is TGCGCCAGCAGCCCCTATAGCGGGAGGGCCCTAAGTGAGCAGTTCTTC.

This clone was counted between two and nine times. The chain is built from TRBV29-1 and TRBJ2-1; 7 bases are a match to TRBD2. Unmatched junction bases numbered 6, after V lost 4 bases and J lost 9 bases. There are 12 residues in the CDR3. Germline V lookup: CDR1 SQVTM, CDR2 ANQGSEA. This chain's CDR3 is CSVVGGSTEQFF. CDR3 nucleotides: TGCAGCGTTGTTGGCGGGAGTACTGAGCAGTTCTTC.